The 15 T cell receptor beta chains below come from one sample, sequenced in a study of T cells after yellow fever vaccination. TCRdb reprocessed the 5' RACE reads via MiXCR and lists one record per CDR3 protein. The repertoire consists of 100,000 to 150,000 distinct CDR3 sequences, with 7.4% occurring once and the leading ten covering roughly 2.6%. The specimen was CD4+ T cells sorted from PBMCs, collected around 10 days after the first yellow fever vaccination. The receptors come from a man aged 18 to 35 who received the YFV17D yellow fever vaccine.

The table lists this clonotype with many counts. The CDR3 protein is CASSQERQGTEAFF. CDR3 DNA sequence: TGTGCCAGCAGCCAAGAAAGGCAGGGCACTGAAGCTTTCTTT. The chain combines TRBV3-1 with TRBJ1-1; possible D gene TRBD1, 5 bases. V was pared by 0 bases and J by 4 bases, with 9 bases between. The CDR3 is 14 amino acids. CDR1 is LGHDT, CDR2 YNNKEL, per germline (reference sequence).

This clonotype showed up many times. The V and J genes are TRBV12-3 or TRBV12-4 and TRBJ2-5; no definite D call. V gave up 1 base and J gave up 9 bases, with 12 bases separating them. The CDR3 runs 13 residues. In nucleotides, the CDR3 is TGTGCCAGCAGTTTAGATGGGTCGGCCGCCCAGTACTTC. Translating gives CASSLDGSAAQYF.

This clonotype was detected ten times or more. This rearrangement joins TRBV7-2 to TRBJ2-5, with 7 bases identical to TRBD1. V trimming: 5 bases; J trimming: 5 bases; junction bases outside the gene matches: 5. The length of the CDR3 is 13 residues. Germline CDR1 reads SGHTA; CDR2 reads FQGNSA. The CDR3 DNA follows: TGTGCCAGCAGCGGCGACAGGGTGGAGACCCAGTACTTC. Its translation is CASSGDRVETQYF.

This clonotype has at least ten counts. The chain links TRBV12-3 or TRBV12-4 to TRBJ1-2; 9 bases are a match to TRBD1. This CDR3 has 14 amino acids. J lost 8 bases, V lost 2 bases, and 6 bases had no gene match. CDR3 residues: CASSLRTGASGYTF. CDR3 DNA sequence: TGTGCCAGCAGTTTAAGGACAGGGGCGTCAGGCTACACCTTC.

This clonotype was seen repeatedly, ten times or more. The V gene is TRBV5-1, the J gene TRBJ2-1; TRBD2 aligns across 10 bases. This CDR3 contains 16 residues. Germline V gene data show CDR1 as SGHRS and CDR2 as YFSETQ. The trim removed 5 bases at V and 6 bases at J, leaving 11 bases unmatched. CDR3 protein: CASSPGSGGGSNEQFF. The CDR3 bases are TGCGCCAGCAGTCCGGGGAGCGGGGGGGGATCCAATGAGCAGTTCTTC. Combining the CDR3 with reference TRBV5-1 and TRBJ2-1 gives the whole variable domain KAGVTQTPRYLIKTRGQQVTLSCSPISGHRSVSWYQQTPGQGLQFLFEYFSETQRNKGNFPGRFSGRQFSNSRSEMNVSTLELGDSALYLCASSPGSGGGSNEQFFGPGTRLTVL.

This clonotype was counted many times. The gene calls are TRBV5-1 and TRBJ2-2; D assignment may be TRBD1 or TRBD2 (5 bases each). The CDR3 loop spans 18 amino acids. Trimming shortened V by 1 base and J by 9 bases, and 25 bases separated the two germline ends. CDR1 and CDR2 from the germline V gene are SGHRS and YFSETQ. The CDR3 DNA reads as TGCGCCAGCAGCTTGTCGTACGGGACCCAAGGCCCAGGCCGGGAGCTGTTTTTT. It encodes CASSLSYGTQGPGRELFF.

At least ten counts were recorded for this clonotype. The gene calls are TRBV25-1 and TRBJ1-4; D is uncertain. The CDR3 runs 13 residues. V lost 1 base, J lost 8 bases, and 8 bases lay in between. Germline V gene sequence: CDR1 MGHDK, CDR2 SYGVNS. CDR3 sequence reads: CASSESHREKLFF. The CDR3 DNA follows: TGTGCCAGCAGTGAATCCCACCGGGAAAAACTGTTTTTT.

This clonotype was seen many times. The chain carries TRBV20-1 and TRBJ2-4; D gene ambiguous. Germline lookup yields CDR1 DFQATT and CDR2 SNEGSKA (reference sequence). V gave up 6 bases and J gave up 0 bases, with 9 bases separating them. There are 13 residues in the CDR3. This chain's CDR3 is CSAADLAKNIQYF. The CDR3 DNA reads as TGCAGTGCGGCAGATTTAGCCAAAAACATTCAGTACTTC.

The CDR3 bases are TGTGCCAGCTCACCGGACGACAGCTATGGCTACACCTTC. This codes for CASSPDDSYGYTF. The V gene is TRBV18, the J gene TRBJ1-2; D possibly corresponds to TRBD1 (5 bases). Trimming pared 3 bases from V and 4 bases from J, leaving 9 bases between. Germline V gene lookup returns CDR1 KGHSH and CDR2 LQKENI. The CDR3 runs 13 residues.

This clonotype has ten or more counts. J is TRBJ2-7 and V is TRBV6-1; D may match TRBD1 or TRBD2 (5 bases each). Trimming cost V 5 bases and J 1 base, with 9 bases left between them. The germline V gene encodes CDR1 MNHNS and CDR2 SASEGT. CDR3 length equals 13 residues. The CDR3 sequence is CASSTGASYEQYV. CDR3 DNA sequence: TGTGCCAGCAGTACCGGGGCGTCCTACGAGCAGTACGTC.

The DNA for the CDR3 is TGTGCCAGCAGCTCCCGGCGGGACAGGGGGCCCCCAACACGCTACGAGCAGTACTTC. This codes for CASSSRRDRGPPTRYEQYF. V is TRBV7-3 and J is TRBJ2-7, with 12 bases lining up with TRBD1. The CDR3 runs 19 residues. Germline V gene lookup returns CDR1 SGHTA and CDR2 FQGTGA. V shed 4 bases, J shed 3 bases, and the junction held 16 bases outside the gene matches.

Many counts were recorded for this clonotype. J is TRBJ2-1 and V is TRBV30; D unresolved. The CDR3 runs 12 residues. V was trimmed by 2 bases and J by 5 bases, leaving 7 bases between them. Germline loops: CDR1 GTSNPN, CDR2 SVGIG (reference sequence). Here the CDR3 DNA reads TGTGCCTGGAGTCGGCAGAACAATGAGCAGTTCTTC. Encoded protein: CAWSRQNNEQFF.

This clonotype has at least ten counts. The V gene is TRBV9, the J gene TRBJ2-1; 8 nucleotides agree with TRBD2. Germline CDR1 and CDR2: SGDLS and YYNGEE. The CDR3 totals 16 residues. The V and J ends lost 3 bases and 3 bases, in that order; junction bases with no gene match: 8. The DNA of the CDR3 is TGTGCCAGCAGCGCCAGAGGACGGGGGGGCTACAATGAGCAGTTCTTC. It yields the protein CASSARGRGGYNEQFF. Drawing the rest from reference TRBV9 and TRBJ2-1, the complete variable domain is DSGVTQTPKHLITATGQRVTLRCSPRSGDLSVYWYQQSLDQGLQFLIQYYNGEERAKGNILERFSAQQFPDLHSELNLSSLELGDSALYFCASSARGRGGYNEQFFGPGTRLTVL.

This clonotype came up many times. The chain combines TRBV12-3 or TRBV12-4 with TRBJ2-3; TRBD2 agrees at 10 bases. The CDR3 totals 16 residues. V was pared by 6 bases and J by 2 bases, with 8 bases of the junction left unmatched. This CDR3 is CASSTLAGSSTDTQYF. The CDR3 nucleotides are TGTGCCAGCAGCACACTAGCGGGGTCCTCCACAGATACGCAGTATTTT.

This clonotype occurred a few times. The chain employs TRBV7-2 and TRBJ2-6; D unresolved. The germline CDR1 and CDR2 sequences are SGHTA and FQGNSA. The CDR3 spans 16 residues. With 7 bases removed from V and 0 bases from J, the gap between germline ends came to 13 bases. CDR3 nucleotide sequence: TGTGCCAGCACCCCGCAGTCGGCCTCTGGGGCCAACGTCCTGACTTTC. Translating it yields CASTPQSASGANVLTF.